The entry below gives a single T cell receptor (beta chain) sequence along with its context. Its antigen is currently not known. The input lacks base qualities; no much larger clone sits a single base away. The cohort consisted of hundreds of healthy bone marrow donors. At the time of sampling, all cohort members were nominally healthy, though unrecorded immune exposures were likely present. The donor tested CMV seropositive and was one of the 289 seropositive cohort members. A peripheral blood sample was collected from each donor, and TCR beta sequencing was performed on peripheral blood mononuclear cells. The Qiagen DNeasy Blood Extraction Kit was used to extract genomic DNA from the blood cell samples. The method behind the library was the immunoSEQ multiplex PCR assay. The multiplex PCR relied on a mix of 60 forward primers for TCR Vbeta segments and 13 reverse primers for TCR Jbeta segments. The CDR3 region of rearranged TCR beta genes was amplified from genomic DNA by a multiplex PCR assay. Amplified TCR beta libraries were sequenced as 87-base-pair reads on the Illumina HiSeq System. The original methods were these. A later analysis tallied roughly 78 million unique TCR beta chains across the approximately 670 repertoires, and some 12 million of those chains were shared by two or more donors. To remove PCR and sequencing errors, raw reads were error-corrected and collapsed into unique sequences using a nearest-neighbor algorithm that merged closely related sequences. CDR3 sequences were aligned to IMGT reference sequences to assign V, D and J gene segments. Each retained sequence needed at least a six-nucleotide match to both a V gene segment and a J gene segment. A rearrangement counted as productive if the CDR3 had no stop codons and remained in frame with V and J, and every other rearrangement counted as non-productive. Following IMGT convention, CDR3 was defined as the stretch from the second conserved V-encoded cysteine to the conserved J-encoded phenylalanine. Sequences without an unambiguous match to a single V gene segment were excluded from the earlier analysis of approximately 600 of the donors. In an earlier analysis of 587 of the donors, V segments were called functional above 56.7% productive rearrangements and were called segregating when the between-donor standard deviation exceeded 5%. A statistical classification framework was built for diagnosing cytomegalovirus status from the catalog of TCR beta chain sequences. In a later analysis, TCR nucleotide sequences were compared against IMGT/GENE-DB human TR gene sequences so that V and J genes could be assigned. Using the TCRdist pipeline, a later analysis assigned CDR3 sequences along with most-parsimonious VDJ recombination scenarios. In a later analysis, each TCR beta chain was defined by its CDR3 amino acid sequence together with its V-gene family, and reads without a unique V-gene family were excluded. In a later analysis, around 600 highly shared, low-generation-probability nucleotide sequences were removed to address suspected cross-contamination and a sequencing artifact. In a later analysis, a clonal expansion index for each public chain was calculated from normalized within-repertoire ranks of inferred template counts. A later analysis computed generation probabilities with a VDJ recombination model fitted to out-of-frame rearrangements, and checked the results against IGoR. Hypergeometric tests were used in a later analysis to score TCR-TCR, TCR-HLA and TCR-CMV co-occurrence, with a repertoire-size bias correction applied to the TCR pairs. A later analysis estimated false discovery rates by permuting HLA or CMV assignments 20 times. In a later analysis, co-occurring TCRs were grouped with DBSCAN, and TCRdist sequence similarity was added when clustering was performed within HLA-allele-positive subsets. Co-occurrence clustering excluded repertoires with fewer than 30,000 or more than 120,000 public chains, plus five with anomalous nucleotide sharing. In TCRdb, the immuneACCESS table is reduced to in-frame sequences with V and J assigned. These tables do not hold every clone; where another copy was compared, an unresolved V gene accounts for under half, and the others remain unexplained. The DNA was the basis for D and trimming; V, J and clone size are from that table. The sample table contains approximately 150,000 clones; only one count was recorded for 73% of them. Of the sample, approximately 5.6% is held by the ten largest clones.

From its cysteine to its phenylalanine, the CDR3 spans 14 amino acids. The entry retains the CDR3 DNA only, 42 bases that are in frame from base 1. Taken from the germline V gene (reference sequence), the CDR1 and CDR2 loops are LNHDA and SQIVND. V is pared back by 3 bases and J by 1 base, with 9 bases lying between the germline termini. The data are from a study of cytomegalovirus exposure and HLA in healthy donors (dated by TCRdb to 2016 to 2017). About the investigation overall: An earlier analysis of several hundred of the donors reported 250 to 350 Gb of sequence data and about 120 million unique TCR beta sequences obtained from around 180 million T cells. Roughly 300 gigabases of sequencing data and 70 million to 95 million unique TCR sequences made up an early release that covered 640 HLA-typed donors. Of the roughly 400 genotyped donors, around 81% fell in the genetic ancestry cluster associated with self-reported Caucasian donors. The study was designed to test whether signatures of past pathogen exposure could be identified by cataloging public T cell receptors. The study profiled the T cell repertoires of 500 to 800 subjects by immunosequencing and related them to cytomegalovirus serostatus. A separate validation cohort of some 130 different subjects was used in addition to the approximately 700-subject first cohort. To predict cytomegalovirus infection status, the study brought together high-throughput TCR immunosequencing, statistical association of individual TCRs with disease status, and machine learning. A later analysis re-analyzed previously published TCR beta repertoires from several hundred donors and added high-resolution HLA genotyping to study TCR occurrence patterns. The later analysis used no new phenotypic data to find candidate immune exposures, relying instead on TCR beta sequences and their occurrence across donors. An earlier analysis of several hundred of the donors used high-throughput TCR beta sequencing to judge whether each TCR beta V gene segment behaved as functional or pseudogenic. Donor age, sex, ethnicity and CMV serostatus were collected together with the repertoire data. Genome-wide SNP genotypes for about 65% of the 666 donors were used in a later genetic analysis, which treated that subset as a discovery cohort. Every discovery cohort repertoire had been produced on one sequencing platform. Both class I and class II loci were covered by HLA typing, at four-digit resolution. Typing coverage varied by locus: roughly 629-640 donors for A, B, C, DRB1 and DQB1; approximately 500 for DQA1; more than 600 for DPA1; more than 450 for DPB1. Roughly 5 DR-DQ haplotypes were treated as single units for association and clustering because of strong linkage in the cohort. Among 398 genotyped donors of the cohort, an average of around 250,000 unique TCR beta nucleotide sequences was sequenced per donor, of which roughly 17% were non-productive. Points the paper makes about the study in general: The study gave a list of about 170 TCR beta chains associated with cytomegalovirus. In an earlier analysis of 587 of the donors, most TCR beta V segments were observed in productive rearrangements about 87% or about 30% of the time, broadly matching IMGT annotations. When HLA alleles, especially DR and DQ, strongly co-occurred, attributing TCR associations to individual alleles was difficult. V-gene and J-gene trimming of TCR beta chains was associated with a missense DCLRE1C variant in a later genetic analysis, and the association was replicated in an independent cohort. A cluster of highly shared sequence variants was judged likely to represent a technical artifact of the sequencing pipeline. Several of the top co-occurrence clusters appeared to be linked to parvovirus B19, influenza, CMV and Epstein-Barr virus, according to a later analysis. Because HLA typing was missing for some donors at each locus, association tests included only the typed subset. Because counts were too low, approximately 18 rarely observed V segments, including chromosome 9 orphons, were excluded from the earlier analysis of under 650 of the donors. The classifier was reported to diagnose cytomegalovirus status with high specificity and sensitivity in both the original and validation cohorts. In a later analysis, HLA-associated TCR beta chains were found to be more clonally expanded and to have lower generation probabilities than equally common non-associated chains. A further reported finding was that TCR beta sequences accurately predicted the HLA-A and HLA-B alleles for most subjects in the first cohort. In a later genetic analysis, fewer N-insertions in productive TCRs were reported among donors in an Asian-associated ancestry cluster than the roughly 640-donor mean. Roughly uniform sequencing depth across donors was assumed in presence/absence analyses, although this assumption may not hold. For the cohort, immune exposure information was limited to CMV serostatus. Across donors, most TCR sequences were observed very rarely, whereas some public TCRs were present in many individuals. In a later analysis, TCR association rates were found to vary across HLA loci, with the most associated TCRs seen for DRB1 alleles and the fewest for HLA-C alleles. A few of the identified cytomegalovirus-associated TCR beta chains were confirmed in vitro to be specific for cytomegalovirus antigens. A later analysis associated about 17,000 TCR beta sequences with specific HLA alleles at a false discovery rate of 0.05. According to a later analysis, most CMV-associated TCR beta chains appeared to be HLA-restricted, and the HLA associations seemed to be driven largely by CMV exposure. Some IMGT-functional V segments, including TRBV6-2 and TRBV6-3, could not be told apart with the 87-base-pair reads, so those segments were excluded. In this cohort, only TCR beta chains were sequenced, and detectable features were limited by the absence of alpha or paired-chain data. Correlated functional status among segregating V segments might be attributable to linkage disequilibrium, but an unknown experimental factor could not be ruled out. It was suggested by the authors that the approach could potentially be generalized to other disease states and immunological phenotypes.

The chain is made from TRBV19 and TRBJ1-1; the D segment cannot be called with confidence. The sequencing sample was made of PBMCs. This receptor was identified in a young woman in good health and CMV-seropositive. CDR3 sequence: CASSISVWNTEAFF. The sequenced DNA is TGTGCCAGTAGTATTTCAGTTTGGAACACTGAAGCTTTCTTT.